This TCR beta chain appears in the sequencing data of a study of blood T cell repertoires in COVID-19. Study as a whole: The analysed material was cDNA or gDNA that came from T cells, B-cell-depleted T cells, or PBMCs.

V lost 6 bases to trimming and J lost 4 bases; unmatched junction nucleotides: 5. The CDR3 has 14 amino acids. Germline V gives CDR1 MNHEY, CDR2 SVGAGI. TCRdb keeps only in-frame clones here, not all; method: immunoSEQ multiplex PCR. The table shows roughly 100,000 clones, with 80% occurring only once. The V call is TRBV6-5, the J call TRBJ2-7; 11 bases match TRBD1. This receptor was identified in a human donor in a cohort sampled during active COVID-19. The source material was peripheral blood. The CDR3 sequence: CASRGQGARYEQYF. The CDR3 region has the DNA TGTGCCAGCAGAGGACAGGGGGCGCGATACGAGCAGTACTTC.